The clone carrying this T cell receptor beta chain showed up just once. V shed 4 bases, J shed 4 bases, and the junction held 5 bases outside the gene matches. The CDR3 runs 14 residues. The germline V gene encodes CDR1 SGHRS and CDR2 YFSETQ. This entry comes from a study of blood T cell repertoires in COVID-19. About the study: The cDNA or gDNA used as material had been derived from T cells, B-cell-depleted T cells, or PBMCs.

The table came from immunoSEQ multiplex PCR; TCRdb's copy has only in-frame clones and leaves some out. The table has tens of thousands of clones, 80% to 85% seen once. This chain links TRBV5-1 with TRBJ1-2, with 9 bases identical to TRBD1. What was sequenced was peripheral blood. The receptor was derived from a woman aged 60-75 years with acute or convalescent COVID-19. CDR3 amino acids: CASSPQGQGYGYTF. The CDR3 DNA reads TGCGCCAGCAGCCCTCAGGGACAGGGCTATGGCTACACCTTC.